The entry that follows covers one T cell receptor (beta chain) sequence. This sample is drawn from a study of siplizumab effects on memory and regulatory T cells. Between the trimmed V and J ends, which lost 4 bases and 8 bases, there was a span of 14 bases. Germline-derived CDR1 and CDR2 are SGHTA and FQGNSA. The CDR3 extends over 13 amino acids. Here immunoSEQ multiplex PCR was the method, and the copy in TCRdb shows in-frame clones only, minus some. The data contain just over 60,000 clones, 70% to 80% of them seen just once; the ten biggest clones take up 0.4% to 0.5%. The sample taken for sequencing was memory CD4+ T cells sorted from blood. This sequence was found in a human donor in good health. This sequence joins TRBV7-2 and TRBJ1-2; tentatively, D is TRBD1 (6 bases). The CDR3 protein is CASSYRAGAGYTF. The DNA of the CDR3 is TGTGCCAGCAGCTACCGGGCAGGGGCGGGCTACACCTTC.